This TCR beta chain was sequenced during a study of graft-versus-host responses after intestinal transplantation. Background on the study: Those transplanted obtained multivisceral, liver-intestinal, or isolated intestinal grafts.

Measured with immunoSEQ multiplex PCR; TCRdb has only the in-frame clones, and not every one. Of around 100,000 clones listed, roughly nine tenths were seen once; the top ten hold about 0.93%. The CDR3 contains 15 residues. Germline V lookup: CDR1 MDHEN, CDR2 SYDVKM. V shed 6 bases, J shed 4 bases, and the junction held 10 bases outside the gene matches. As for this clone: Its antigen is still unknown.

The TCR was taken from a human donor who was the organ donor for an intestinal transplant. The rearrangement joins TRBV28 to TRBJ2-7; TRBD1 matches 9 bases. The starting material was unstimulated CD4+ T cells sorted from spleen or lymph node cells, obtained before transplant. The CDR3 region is CASRTGGSTRYEQYF. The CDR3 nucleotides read TGTGCCAGCAGGACAGGGGGAAGCACGCGATACGAGCAGTACTTC.